This T cell receptor beta chain was captured by sequencing in a study of blood T cell repertoires in COVID-19. V gave up 0 bases and J gave up 1 base, with 7 bases separating them. Per the germline V gene, CDR1 is SGHDN and CDR2 is FVKESK. The CDR3 extends over 16 amino acids. Original processing methods: Counts of nucleated cells, estimated from reference gene primer amplification, were obtained. TCRdb's table, derived via immunoSEQ multiplex PCR, lists solely in-frame clones and lacks some. The V and J calls and clone size were taken over from that table, and D and trimming were inferred from the DNA. Of about 180,000 clones listed, 75% to 85% were seen once; the top ten hold 7% to 10%.

J is TRBJ2-6 and V is TRBV14; D is ambiguous. This TCR was sampled from a woman aged 60-75 years with COVID-19, enrolled during active disease. The sequencing input was peripheral blood. The CDR3 loop is CASSQDLVSGANVLTF. CDR3 DNA: TGTGCCAGCAGCCAAGATTTAGTATCTGGGGCCAACGTCCTGACTTTC.